This T cell receptor (beta chain) was found in a study of follicular helper T cells after annual influenza vaccination. Data came from immunoSEQ multiplex PCR; TCRdb stores just in-frame clones and leaves some out. Counted here are fewer than 8,000 clones, more than 70% occurring once; the ten biggest clones make up approximately 0.7%. In its sample, this clone was seen once. Indicated time point: 2015-2016 season, 7 days after influenza vaccination. Trimming stripped 3 bases from V and 10 bases from J, with 10 bases between. Germline values: CDR1 DFQATT, CDR2 SNEGSKA (reference sequence). There are 11 residues in the CDR3.

This chain links TRBV20-1 with TRBJ2-1; D remains ambiguous. The origin of this receptor is an adult who received the influenza vaccine. The sample consisted of CXCR5+ CD38- circulating T follicular helper cells from blood, taken 7 days after influenza vaccination. The subset was: circulating Tfh, non-naive CD4+CXCR5+PD-1+ (ICOS+CD38+ or ICOS-CD38-). The CDR3 spells CSASHSLEQFF. The CDR3 nucleotides read TGCAGTGCTAGCCATAGCCTGGAGCAGTTCTTC.